One TCR beta chain is described in this entry. This sample was included in a study of blood T cell repertoires in COVID-19. For the study at large: The analysed material was cDNA or gDNA that came from T cells, B-cell-depleted T cells, or PBMCs.

The data were produced by immunoSEQ multiplex PCR, yet TCRdb's version contains in-frame clones alone and is incomplete. The table records about 220,000 clones, 75% to 85% of them present only once. The V end lost 0 bases, the J end lost 0 bases, and 5 bases lay between the germline ends. Germline V CDR1 and CDR2: MNHNY, SVGAGI (reference sequence). This CDR3 region has 15 residues. Sequenced sample: peripheral blood. The TCR was taken from a man aged 35 to 55 who had recovered from COVID-19. The J gene is TRBJ2-2, the V gene TRBV6-6; the D is unclear. CDR3 nucleotide sequence: TGTGCCAGCAGTTACTCTATCGCGAACACCGGGGAGCTGTTTTTT. This sequence encodes CASSYSIANTGELFF.